The present T cell receptor beta chain was sequenced within a study of read filtering for tumor transcriptome and immune sequencing. Study background: 8 or 9 patients were R-ISS I, some 15 were R-ISS II, roughly 7 were R-ISS III. Per sample, TCR-region reads ranged about 4 to 11 million by IR-seq, 85 to 1273 by RNA-seq.

This clonotype was seen ten or more times. What it recognizes is unknown. At the time of active disease, bone marrow was collected from every patient. From 300 to 450 ng of RNA, a library with molecular barcoded alpha/delta and beta/gamma adaptors was made. Each CDR3 protein gets one entry after TCRdb re-called the reads with MiXCR. Here the sample spans tens of thousands of distinct CDR3 sequences, 13% to 15% being singletons. Study findings and constraints: IR-seq and RNA-seq agreed better without single-read clonotypes.

The material sequenced was a population of CD138-negative cells sorted from bone marrow. The receptor's source is a donor at least 40 years old with multiple myeloma.

Here the CDR3 reads CASSYIGGGGTEAFF. In DNA, the CDR3 is TGTGCCAGCAGTTATATAGGGGGCGGTGGCACTGAAGCTTTCTTT. V and J are TRBV28 and TRBJ1-1; 7 positions agree with TRBD1. Germline CDR1 and CDR2: MDHEN and SYDVKM. The CDR3 has 15 amino acids. Germline trimming cut 4 bases from V and 4 bases from J; bases unmatched to any gene: 9.